The T cell receptor beta chain under discussion was sequenced for a study of T cell responses to AZD1222 COVID-19 vaccine. Turning to the study itself: Second-dose schedules of about 4 or about 12 weeks were combined. General study findings and limits: Donors skewed white British and female; clonal diversity was possibly underestimated. Spike-specific TCR breadth and depth rose after two AZD1222 doses.

Using immunoSEQ multiplex PCR, the repertoire was profiled, and TCRdb retains in-frame clones only, with some absent. The table shows about 150,000 clones, with approximately 94% occurring only once. CDR3 length: 15 residues. The germline V and J ends were trimmed by 3 bases and 5 bases, with 16 bases remaining between them. Germline V gives CDR1 DFQATT, CDR2 SNEGSKA (reference sequence). Regarding this clone: Antigen: not known.

The sample consisted of peripheral blood, taken on day 0 of AZD1222 vaccination. This chain uses TRBV20-1 with TRBJ1-4, with D unresolved. The TCR comes from an adult in good health. CDR3 protein: CSASRRAGINEKLFF. CDR3 coding DNA: TGCAGTGCTAGTAGGAGGGCGGGGATAAATGAAAAACTGTTTTTT.